One and the same sample provided the 5 T cell receptor beta chains below, sequenced in a study of T cell responses to AZD1222 COVID-19 vaccine. TCRdb keeps only in-frame clones here, not all; method: immunoSEQ multiplex PCR. This sample has 140,000 to 150,000 clones, with about 93% found just once. The starting material was peripheral blood, obtained on day 0 of AZD1222 vaccination. These receptors were obtained from an adult in good health.

This chain joins TRBV29-1 and TRBJ2-7; weak D call: TRBD2 (6 bases). Trimming pared 7 bases from V and 5 bases from J, leaving 15 bases between. Germline CDR1 is SQVTM and CDR2 is ANQGSEA. The CDR3 consists of 12 residues. In DNA form, the CDR3 reads TGCAGCGCCGTGGGGGGTCTGGACGAGCAGTACTTC. It encodes CSAVGGLDEQYF.

The CDR3 DNA sequence: TGTGCCAGCAGGGGCGAAGCAACTAATGAAAAACTGTTTTTT. This gives the protein CASRGEATNEKLFF. The chain employs TRBV6-5 and TRBJ1-4, with D uncertain. The germline V gene encodes CDR1 MNHEY and CDR2 SVGAGI. The germline V and J ends were trimmed by 6 bases and 0 bases, with 8 bases remaining between them. The CDR3 totals 14 residues.

J is TRBJ2-4 and V is TRBV6-5; a possible D gene is TRBD2 (5 bases). This CDR3 contains 16 residues. Germline V gene sequence: CDR1 MNHEY, CDR2 SVGAGI. The V and J ends lost 0 bases and 9 bases respectively, with 18 bases between them. The CDR3 region is CASSYSTRGRGGIQYF. In DNA form, the CDR3 reads TGTGCCAGCAGTTACTCGACTCGTGGCCGTGGAGGCATTCAGTACTTC.

This chain connects TRBV2 to TRBJ1-1; D possibly corresponds to TRBD1 (5 bases). The CDR3 contains 12 residues. The V gene's germline CDR1 is SNHLY and CDR2 FYNNEI. V lost 6 bases and J 3 bases, leaving 8 bases between the germline ends. CDR3 bases: TGTGCCAGCAGGGGGGGGGACACTGAAGCTTTCTTT. Translated: CASRGGDTEAFF.

V gene TRBV19 combines with J gene TRBJ1-1; D is ambiguous. This CDR3 spans 15 amino acids. Trimming left V 9 bases short and J 4 bases short, with 21 bases between. Germline V gene lookup returns CDR1 LNHDA and CDR2 SQIVND (reference sequence). CDR3 sequence (DNA): TGTGCCAGCTCAATGTTGGGCAAAGGCAGCACTGAAGCTTTCTTT. This codes for CASSMLGKGSTEAFF.